This is a list of T cell receptor beta chains from one sample in a study of radiation and T cells in renal cell carcinoma. Measured with immunoSEQ multiplex PCR; TCRdb has only the in-frame clones, and not every one. The table has 120,000 or so clones, 65% to 85% seen once. The material sequenced was blood, taken from a patient whose treatment included radiotherapy and nephrectomy. The receptors stem from a man in his fifties with renal cell carcinoma. The CDR3 runs from the conserved cysteine through the conserved F or W. The order of the fields is J gene, D gene, V gene, clone size, CDR3 protein, CDR3 DNA. D genes are given only for firm matches. A row's size may be missing; if present it is once, few, many or a size class.

j_gene: TRBJ2-2
d_gene: .
v_gene: TRBV7-2
abundance: .
CDR3aa: CASSPLRSGELFF
CDR3nt: TGTGCCAGCAGCCCCCTTCGGAGCGGGGAGCTGTTTTTT

j_gene: TRBJ2-7
d_gene: TRBD2
v_gene: TRBV5-1
abundance: .
CDR3aa: CASSLASGGIPYF
CDR3nt: TGCGCCAGCAGCTTGGCTAGCGGGGGGATCCCGTACTTC

j_gene: TRBJ2-2
d_gene: TRBD1
v_gene: TRBV5-1
abundance: .
CDR3aa: CASTRDRESAGELFF
CDR3nt: TGCGCCAGTACCCGGGACAGGGAATCGGCCGGGGAGCTGTTTTTT

j_gene: TRBJ2-5
d_gene: .
v_gene: TRBV4-1
abundance: .
CDR3aa: CASSQAPRGRGEETQYF
CDR3nt: TGCGCCAGCAGCCAAGCCCCCAGGGGTCGAGGTGAAGAGACCCAGTACTTC

j_gene: TRBJ2-5
d_gene: .
v_gene: TRBV29-1
abundance: .
CDR3aa: CSVEGTSQGETQYF
CDR3nt: TGCAGCGTTGAGGGGACATCTCAGGGGGAGACCCAGTACTTC

j_gene: TRBJ2-7
d_gene: .
v_gene: TRBV28
abundance: .
CDR3aa: CASSLFRGETYEQYF
CDR3nt: TGTGCCAGCAGTTTATTCCGGGGAGAAACCTACGAGCAGTACTTC

j_gene: TRBJ2-1
d_gene: TRBD2
v_gene: TRBV19
abundance: .
CDR3aa: CASSPGLAQFF
CDR3nt: TGTGCCAGTAGTCCGGGACTAGCTCAGTTCTTC

j_gene: TRBJ2-7
d_gene: .
v_gene: TRBV7-9
abundance: .
CDR3aa: CASSLGQSTREQYF
CDR3nt: TGTGCCAGCAGCCTAGGACAGAGTACGAGGGAGCAGTACTTC

j_gene: TRBJ2-1
d_gene: TRBD2
v_gene: TRBV7-2
abundance: .
CDR3aa: CASSLNGGSSYNEQFF
CDR3nt: TGTGCCAGCAGTTTAAACGGGGGGAGCTCCTACAATGAGCAGTTCTTC

j_gene: TRBJ1-1
d_gene: .
v_gene: TRBV5-5
abundance: .
CDR3aa: CASSVGRQNTEAFF
CDR3nt: TGTGCCAGCAGCGTCGGCAGACAGAACACTGAAGCTTTCTTT

j_gene: TRBJ2-5
d_gene: .
v_gene: TRBV7-2
abundance: .
CDR3aa: CASLEQETQYF
CDR3nt: TGTGCCAGCTTAGAACAAGAGACCCAGTACTTC

j_gene: TRBJ1-2
d_gene: .
v_gene: TRBV19
abundance: .
CDR3aa: CASSRGRSDYANYGYTF
CDR3nt: TGTGCCAGTAGTAGGGGACGGTCTGATTACGCCAACTATGGCTACACCTTC

j_gene: TRBJ2-2
d_gene: .
v_gene: TRBV12-5
abundance: .
CDR3aa: CATSTDLNTGELFF
CDR3nt: TGTGCTACCTCGACAGATCTCAACACCGGGGAGCTGTTTTTT

j_gene: TRBJ2-3
d_gene: TRBD2
v_gene: TRBV7-2
abundance: .
CDR3aa: CASSLVKRGPPFVDTQYF
CDR3nt: TGTGCCAGCAGCTTAGTTAAGCGGGGGCCCCCTTTTGTGGATACGCAGTATTTT

j_gene: TRBJ1-5
d_gene: .
v_gene: TRBV27
abundance: .
CDR3aa: CASSTPRVKGQPQHF
CDR3nt: TGTGCCAGCAGTACCCCCCGGGTAAAGGGGCAGCCCCAGCATTTT

j_gene: TRBJ2-7
d_gene: .
v_gene: TRBV27
abundance: once
CDR3aa: CASSSSGETEYEQYF
CDR3nt: TGTGCCAGCAGTTCCTCAGGGGAGACAGAATACGAGCAGTACTTC

j_gene: TRBJ1-6
d_gene: .
v_gene: TRBV7-3
abundance: .
CDR3aa: CASSLEGVEYNSPLHF
CDR3nt: TGTGCCAGCAGCTTGGAAGGGGTGGAGTATAATTCACCCCTCCACTTT

j_gene: TRBJ1-2
d_gene: .
v_gene: TRBV2
abundance: .
CDR3aa: CAGRGGYGYTF
CDR3nt: TGTGCCGGACGAGGGGGCTATGGCTACACCTTC

j_gene: TRBJ1-1
d_gene: TRBD1
v_gene: TRBV5-1
abundance: .
CDR3aa: CASSGGTEGTEAFF
CDR3nt: TGCGCCAGCAGCGGCGGGACAGAGGGCACTGAAGCTTTCTTT

j_gene: TRBJ1-1
d_gene: .
v_gene: TRBV6-6
abundance: .
CDR3aa: CASTLPILNTEAFF
CDR3nt: TGTGCCAGCACCTTACCTATATTGAACACTGAAGCTTTCTTT

j_gene: TRBJ2-5
d_gene: TRBD2
v_gene: TRBV29-1
abundance: .
CDR3aa: CSAASGGAGETQYF
CDR3nt: TGCAGCGCAGCTAGCGGGGGGGCCGGAGAGACCCAGTACTTC

j_gene: TRBJ2-7
d_gene: .
v_gene: TRBV7-2
abundance: few
CDR3aa: CASSLNQGSMYEQYF
CDR3nt: TGTGCCAGCAGCTTAAACCAGGGGTCCATGTACGAGCAGTACTTC

j_gene: TRBJ2-5
d_gene: .
v_gene: TRBV5-1
abundance: .
CDR3aa: CASSRAAEEQETQYF
CDR3nt: TGCGCCAGCAGCCGGGCAGCGGAGGAACAAGAGACCCAGTACTTC

j_gene: TRBJ2-2
d_gene: .
v_gene: TRBV11-3
abundance: .
CDR3aa: CASSLGGTGELFF
CDR3nt: TGTGCCAGCAGCTTGGGCGGAACCGGGGAGCTGTTTTTT

j_gene: TRBJ2-7
d_gene: .
v_gene: TRBV30
abundance: .
CDR3aa: CAWSGQVGEQYF
CDR3nt: TGTGCCTGGAGTGGACAGGTGGGCGAGCAGTACTTC

j_gene: TRBJ2-6
d_gene: .
v_gene: TRBV29-1
abundance: few
CDR3aa: CSVKNRAGANVLTF
CDR3nt: TGCAGCGTCAAAAACAGGGCTGGGGCCAACGTCCTGACTTTC

j_gene: TRBJ1-5
d_gene: .
v_gene: TRBV4-1
abundance: .
CDR3aa: CASTPREGGSVQPQHF
CDR3nt: TGCGCCAGCACCCCCAGGGAAGGGGGAAGTGTGCAGCCCCAGCATTTT

j_gene: TRBJ2-7
d_gene: .
v_gene: TRBV29-1
abundance: .
CDR3aa: CSVEVLYEQYF
CDR3nt: TGCAGCGTTGAAGTCCTCTACGAGCAGTACTTC

j_gene: TRBJ2-4
d_gene: .
v_gene: TRBV4-2
abundance: .
CDR3aa: CASSQGLEDNIQYF
CDR3nt: TGTGCCAGCAGCCAAGGACTGGAAGACAACATTCAGTACTTC

j_gene: TRBJ2-2
d_gene: TRBD2
v_gene: TRBV4-2
abundance: .
CDR3aa: CASSQGTSGSTGELFF
CDR3nt: TGTGCCAGCAGCCAAGGGACTAGCGGGAGTACCGGGGAGCTGTTTTTT

j_gene: TRBJ1-2
d_gene: .
v_gene: TRBV25-1
abundance: .
CDR3aa: CASVDRGWHGYTF
CDR3nt: TGTGCCAGCGTCGACCGGGGGTGGCATGGCTACACCTTC

j_gene: TRBJ2-5
d_gene: TRBD2
v_gene: TRBV18
abundance: .
CDR3aa: CASSPPGLGLETQYF
CDR3nt: TGTGCCAGCTCACCACCGGGACTAGGGTTGGAGACCCAGTACTTC

j_gene: TRBJ2-7
d_gene: TRBD1
v_gene: TRBV10-3
abundance: once
CDR3aa: CATGGLYYEQYF
CDR3nt: TGTGCCACAGGGGGTTTGTATTACGAGCAGTACTTC

j_gene: TRBJ1-1
d_gene: .
v_gene: TRBV5-8
abundance: .
CDR3aa: CASSYQEGGWNTEAFF
CDR3nt: TGTGCCAGCAGTTACCAGGAAGGAGGTTGGAACACTGAAGCTTTCTTT

j_gene: TRBJ1-1
d_gene: .
v_gene: TRBV19
abundance: .
CDR3aa: CASRAPGPPGMNTEAFF
CDR3nt: TGTGCCAGTAGGGCCCCCGGGCCCCCCGGCATGAACACTGAAGCTTTCTTT

j_gene: TRBJ1-5
d_gene: .
v_gene: TRBV6-6
abundance: .
CDR3aa: CASSPRGARSGQPQHF
CDR3nt: TGTGCCAGCAGTCCAAGGGGCGCTCGAAGTGGTCAGCCCCAGCATTTT

j_gene: TRBJ1-2
d_gene: .
v_gene: TRBV4-3
abundance: .
CDR3aa: CASSQSGIYGYTF
CDR3nt: TGCGCCAGCAGCCAATCGGGGATATATGGCTACACCTTC

j_gene: TRBJ2-2
d_gene: .
v_gene: TRBV5-3
abundance: .
CDR3aa: CARSLALDRRGTGELFF
CDR3nt: TGTGCCAGAAGCTTGGCCCTTGACAGGAGAGGCACCGGGGAGCTGTTTTTT

j_gene: TRBJ2-7
d_gene: .
v_gene: TRBV29-1
abundance: .
CDR3aa: CSVATRQAGYEQYF
CDR3nt: TGCAGCGTTGCTACTCGGCAGGCCGGCTACGAGCAGTACTTC

j_gene: TRBJ1-1
d_gene: .
v_gene: TRBV10-1
abundance: few
CDR3aa: CASSEAGKAFF
CDR3nt: TGCGCCAGCAGTGAGGCAGGGAAAGCTTTCTTT

j_gene: TRBJ1-6
d_gene: .
v_gene: TRBV11-2
abundance: .
CDR3aa: CASSLGRNSPLHF
CDR3nt: TGTGCCAGCAGCTTAGGCCGGAATTCACCCCTCCACTTT

j_gene: TRBJ2-5
d_gene: TRBD2
v_gene: TRBV25-1
abundance: .
CDR3aa: CASTPGTSENQYF
CDR3nt: TGTGCCAGCACTCCCGGGACTAGCGAAAACCAGTACTTC

j_gene: TRBJ1-4
d_gene: .
v_gene: TRBV27
abundance: .
CDR3aa: CASGEQGVNEKLFF
CDR3nt: TGTGCCAGCGGAGAACAGGGTGTTAATGAAAAACTGTTTTTT

j_gene: TRBJ1-1
d_gene: .
v_gene: TRBV28
abundance: .
CDR3aa: CASSRGDLNTEAFF
CDR3nt: TGTGCCAGCAGCCGAGGGGATTTGAACACTGAAGCTTTCTTT

j_gene: TRBJ2-6
d_gene: TRBD1
v_gene: TRBV15
abundance: .
CDR3aa: CATSRGQAPKRGSGANVLTF
CDR3nt: TGTGCCACCAGCCGCGGACAGGCTCCTAAAAGGGGCTCTGGGGCCAACGTCCTGACTTTC

j_gene: TRBJ2-7
d_gene: TRBD2
v_gene: TRBV5-4
abundance: .
CDR3aa: CASSFGTSASYEQYF
CDR3nt: TGTGCCAGCAGCTTCGGGACTAGCGCCTCCTACGAGCAGTACTTC